This TCR beta chain was observed in a study of metastatic and nonmetastatic thyroid tumors. Overall study: Comparative analysis of repertoires was undertaken across blood and tumor or nodule tissue obtained from malignant and benign thyroid patients.

Overall study results and limits: A significant increase in TCR beta diversity was reportedly seen in malignant thyroid tumors relative to benign nodules, in blood and tumor.

No patient had received any treatment before thyroid surgery. Of note for this clone: Its cognate antigen is unknown.

The CDR3 has 15 amino acids. Germline V CDR1 and CDR2: SGHTA, FQGNSA. Trimming removed 2 bases at V and 3 bases at J, with 14 bases between. As processed by the authors: Built for papillary thyroid cancer, a distant-metastasis classifier drew on CDR3 differences across clinicopathological groups. TCRdb reassembled clones from the PCR reads with MiXCR. The authors' filters were not applied to this entry. Of some 52,000 clones listed, around a sixth are singletons. The receptor comes from a female donor with papillary thyroid cancer or a benign thyroid nodule (not recorded which). Some clones in this sample may be carry-over from other donors' samples. The sequencing input was blood. V is TRBV7-2 and J is TRBJ2-7; D is perhaps TRBD1 or TRBD2 (5 bases each). The CDR3 reads CASSLTGTGVYEQYF. The CDR3 DNA sequence: TGTGCCAGCAGCTTAACCGGGACCGGGGTCTACGAGCAGTACTTC.